A selection of T cell receptor beta chains follows, all from one sample in a study of blood T cells in healthy people across ages. TCRdb fed the 5' RACE reads into MiXCR, producing one record per CDR3 protein. The sample has around 970,000 distinct CDR3 sequences; roughly 47% are singletons. Material for sequencing was blood. The receptors shown here come from a woman aged 55-75 years in good health. Each CDR3 is given with its conserved first and last residue. The order of the fields is CDR3 DNA, CDR3 protein, J gene, V gene, D gene, clone size. A D gene is named only where the DNA matches it firmly. Where a row states a size, it is once, few, many or the class of an expanded clone; other rows omit it.

TGTACCAGCAGGCGACTAGCGGGAGTCAACATTCAGTACTTC,CTSRRLAGVNIQYF,TRBJ2-4,TRBV6-2/TRBV6-3,TRBD2,-
TGTGCCAGCAGACGAGACAGTGGCTACACCTTC,CASRRDSGYTF,TRBJ1-2,TRBV12-3/TRBV12-4,-,few
TGTGCCAGCAGCTCAGTTGGGTACGCGGGACGATCCGGCTACACCTTC,CASSSVGYAGRSGYTF,TRBJ1-2,TRBV7-2,-,few
TGTGCCAGCAGACTAGCGGGAGGTTTGGAGACCCAGTACTTC,CASRLAGGLETQYF,TRBJ2-5,TRBV12-3/TRBV12-4,TRBD2,few
TGCAGTGCTACGGAGGCAGGGGCAGGTACAGATACGCAGTATTTT,CSATEAGAGTDTQYF,TRBJ2-3,TRBV20-1,-,-
TGCGCCAGGCCCCAGGCGCTAAGCACAGATACGCAGTATTTT,CARPQALSTDTQYF,TRBJ2-3,TRBV5-1,-,-
TGTGCCAGCAGCGTAGAGGGCCGACCGGGCGAGCAGTACTTC,CASSVEGRPGEQYF,TRBJ2-7,TRBV9,-,-
TGTGCCAGCAGCCTTTCTAGGACAGGGGACTACGAGCAGTACTTC,CASSLSRTGDYEQYF,TRBJ2-7,TRBV2,TRBD1,-
TGTGCCAGCAGCTTAGGGGACAGGGCTAACAATGAGCAGTTCTTC,CASSLGDRANNEQFF,TRBJ2-1,TRBV7-7,TRBD1,-
TGTGCCAGCAGACAAATAGCGGGAGCCGTCTTTCTCTACGAGCAGTACTTC,CASRQIAGAVFLYEQYF,TRBJ2-7,TRBV28,TRBD2,-
TGTGCCAGCAGTCTAAGACTAGCGGCGAACTACGAGCAGTACTTC,CASSLRLAANYEQYF,TRBJ2-7,TRBV12-3/TRBV12-4,TRBD2,few
TGCAGTGCTAGGGACAGGGGGCGATCTCATGAGCAGTTCTTC,CSARDRGRSHEQFF,TRBJ2-1,TRBV20-1,TRBD1,-
TGCGCCAGCAGCCAAGAACAGAGGGTTGACAATACGCAGTATTTT,CASSQEQRVDNTQYF,TRBJ2-3,TRBV4-3,-,-
TGTGCCAGCAGCCAAGCTCCGAACTCCTACGAGCAGTACTTC,CASSQAPNSYEQYF,TRBJ2-7,TRBV4-2,-,few
TGTGCCAGCACTACCTGGGGGCGCAATGAAAAACTGTTTTTT,CASTTWGRNEKLFF,TRBJ1-4,TRBV27,-,-
TGTGCCACCAGTGCCGTGCTAGGGACGGCGAGCTCTGGGGCCAACGTCCTGACTTTC,CATSAVLGTASSGANVLTF,TRBJ2-6,TRBV24-1,-,-